Below are 2 T cell receptor beta chains sequenced from a single sample in a study of beta chain features in type 1 diabetes. The sequenced template was cDNA made from the entire isolated RNA. Sequenced by immunoSEQ multiplex PCR; TCRdb stores in-frame clones only, minus some. This table holds roughly 330,000 clones, around 10% found once. The sequenced material came from naive CD4+ T cells from blood. The source of these receptors is a woman younger than 45 in good health.

This clone was recorded a few times. V usage is TRBV29-1 and J usage is TRBJ1-2; D may be TRBD1 (5 bases). The CDR3 is 14 amino acids. From germline, CDR1 is SQVTM and CDR2 ANQGSEA. Between the trimmed V and J ends, which lost 5 bases and 4 bases, there was a span of 17 bases. This chain's CDR3 is CSVHSGVEGYGYTF. For the CDR3, the DNA is TGCAGCGTTCATTCGGGGGTTGAGGGCTATGGCTACACCTTC.

This chain connects TRBV7-6 to TRBJ1-5; 8 nucleotides line up with TRBD1. This CDR3 is 18 amino acids long. Germline loops: CDR1 SGHVS, CDR2 FNYEAQ. After removal of 2 bases from V and 3 bases from J, the junction contained 12 bases not matched to a gene. CDR3 loop: CASSLNPGTGNPNQPQHF. Here the CDR3 DNA reads TGTGCCAGCAGCTTAAATCCCGGGACAGGTAACCCCAATCAGCCCCAGCATTTT. Together with reference TRBV7-6 and TRBJ1-5, the CDR3 gives the full variable domain: GAGVSQSPRYKVTKRGQDVALRCDPISGHVSLYWYRQALGQGPEFLTYFNYEAQQDKSGLPNDRFSAERPEGSISTLTIQRTEQRDSAMYRCASSLNPGTGNPNQPQHFGDGTRLSIL.